This T cell receptor beta chain emerged from a study of tumor and adjacent non-tumor tissue in lung cancer. No cell sorting was done before RNA was extracted from the tissue. The library came from three nested PCR rounds adapted from ARM-PCR protocols. TCRdb redid the calling of the multiplex PCR reads with MiXCR, one entry per CDR3 protein. Of fewer than 120,000 distinct CDR3 sequences in the sample, over 75% were seen once. There are 14 residues in the CDR3. Germline CDR1 MNHNY, CDR2 SVGAGI (reference sequence). V lost 10 bases and J 3 bases, leaving 17 bases between the germline ends. The TCR originated in a man between 65 and 85 years old with non-small cell lung cancer. The material sequenced was lung tumor tissue. This chain uses TRBV6-6 with TRBJ2-3, with D unclear. CDR3 protein: CATLAASRTDTQYF. The DNA of the CDR3 is TGTGCCACCTTGGCAGCCTCTAGGACAGATACGCAGTATTTT.